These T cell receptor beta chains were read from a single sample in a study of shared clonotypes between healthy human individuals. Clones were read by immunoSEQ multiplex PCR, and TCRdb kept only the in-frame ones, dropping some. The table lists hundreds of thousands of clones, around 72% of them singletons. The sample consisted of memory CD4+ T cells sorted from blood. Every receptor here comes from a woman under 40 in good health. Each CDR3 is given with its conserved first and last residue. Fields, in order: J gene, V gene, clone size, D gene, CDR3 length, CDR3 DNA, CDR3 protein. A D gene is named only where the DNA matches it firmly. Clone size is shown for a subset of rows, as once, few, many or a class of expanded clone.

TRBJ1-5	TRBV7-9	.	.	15	TGTGCCAGCAGCTTAGCGGCGGGGGGCAATCAGCCCCAGCATTTT	CASSLAAGGNQPQHF
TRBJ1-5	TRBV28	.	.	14	TGTGCCAGCAGCCCTCCCATAAAGTATCAGCCCCAGCATTTT	CASSPPIKYQPQHF
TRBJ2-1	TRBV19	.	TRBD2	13	TGTGCCAGTACCGGGACTAGCGTGTATGAGCAGTTCTTC	CASTGTSVYEQFF
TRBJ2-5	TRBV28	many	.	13	TGTGCCAGCAGGAGACAGGACCAAGAGACCCAGTACTTC	CASRRQDQETQYF
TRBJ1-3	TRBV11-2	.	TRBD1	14	TGTGCCAGCAGCTTACAGGGGGCTGGAAACACCATATATTTT	CASSLQGAGNTIYF
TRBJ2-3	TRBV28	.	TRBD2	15	TGTGCCAGCAGTACGACGGGACTAGCGGGAGAAACGCAGTATTTT	CASSTTGLAGETQYF
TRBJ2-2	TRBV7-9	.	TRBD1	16	TGTGCCAGCAGCCCCACAGTCACAGGGGACACCGGGGAGCTGTTTTTT	CASSPTVTGDTGELFF
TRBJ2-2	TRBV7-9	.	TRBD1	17	TGTGCCAGCAGCTTGTATGTGGGGGACAGGAGGACTGGGGAGCTGTTTTTT	CASSLYVGDRRTGELFF
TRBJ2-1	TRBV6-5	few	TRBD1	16	TGTGCCAGCAGTTACGAATGGGACAGGGGACGGCGTGAGCAGTTCTTC	CASSYEWDRGRREQFF
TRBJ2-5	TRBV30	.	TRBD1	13	TGTGCCGGCCAAAGGGACAGCAAAGAGACCCAGTACTTC	CAGQRDSKETQYF
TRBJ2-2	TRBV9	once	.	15	TGTGCCAGCAGCGTAGTGTGGGGTAGCCCCGGGGAGCTGTTTTTT	CASSVVWGSPGELFF
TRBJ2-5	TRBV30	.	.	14	TGTGCCTGGAGTGTACTAACTGGCGGTCCGGCCCAGTACTTC	CAWSVLTGGPAQYF
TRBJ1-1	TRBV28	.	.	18	TGTGCCAGCAGTTCAATAAGAGCCTCCAGCCAGGGAGGGACTGAAGCTTTCTTT	CASSSIRASSQGGTEAFF
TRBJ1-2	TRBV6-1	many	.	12	TGTGCCAGGAGAGACTTAAACTATGGCTACACCTTC	CARRDLNYGYTF
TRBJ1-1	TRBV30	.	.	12	TGTGCCTGGAGTCGCGGTCAAACCGAAGCTTTCTTT	CAWSRGQTEAFF
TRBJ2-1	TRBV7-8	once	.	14	TGTGCCAGCAGCGGGCGGGACACCAGGGATGAGCAGTTCTTC	CASSGRDTRDEQFF
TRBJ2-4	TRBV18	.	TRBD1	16	TGTGCCAGCTCACCCGGGACAGGGGGCGATGGGAACATTCAGTACTTC	CASSPGTGGDGNIQYF
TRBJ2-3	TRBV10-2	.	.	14	TGCGCCAGCGGGGGCCCCTTTGGCACAGATACGCAGTATTTT	CASGGPFGTDTQYF
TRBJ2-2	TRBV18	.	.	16	TGTGCCAGCTCACGTAACGGGACTCTGAACACCGGGGAGCTGTTTTTT	CASSRNGTLNTGELFF
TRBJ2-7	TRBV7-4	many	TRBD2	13	TGTGCCAGCATCAAGCGGGAGGCCTACGAGCAGTACTTC	CASIKREAYEQYF
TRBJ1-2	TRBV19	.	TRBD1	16	TGTGCCAGTAGTACTGGCAGGACAGGGGGCGCCGGCGGCTACACCTTC	CASSTGRTGGAGGYTF
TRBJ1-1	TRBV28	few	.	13	TGTGCCAGCAGACAAAAGGGTTACACTGAAGCTTTCTTT	CASRQKGYTEAFF
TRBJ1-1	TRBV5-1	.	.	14	TGCGCCAGCAGCTTGGCAGTAGGGCTCACTGAAGCTTTCTTT	CASSLAVGLTEAFF
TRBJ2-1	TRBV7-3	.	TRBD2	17	TGTGCCAGCAGCACACGGGCTAGCGGGACGTCTCTCAATGAGCAGTTCTTC	CASSTRASGTSLNEQFF
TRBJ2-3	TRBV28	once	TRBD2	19	TGTGCCAGCAGCTTAATGGCCGGGGGACTAGCGGGTACCACAGATACGCAGTATTTT	CASSLMAGGLAGTTDTQYF
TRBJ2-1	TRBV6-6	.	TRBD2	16	TGTGCCAGCAGTTACTCTGGACTAGCGGGAGCGTCTGAGCAGTTCTTC	CASSYSGLAGASEQFF
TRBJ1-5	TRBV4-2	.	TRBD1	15	TGTGCCAGCAGCCGGCAGACAGGGGGCAATCAGCCCCAGCATTTT	CASSRQTGGNQPQHF
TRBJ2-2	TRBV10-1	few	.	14	TGCGCCAGCAAGACGGACACGGACACCGGGGAGCTGTTTTTT	CASKTDTDTGELFF
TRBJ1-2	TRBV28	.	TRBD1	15	TGTGCCGGACAGGATCGGGACAGGGGAAACTATGGCTACACCTTC	CAGQDRDRGNYGYTF
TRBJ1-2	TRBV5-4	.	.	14	TGTGCCAGCAGATTGGGAGGCGGGAAGTGGGGCTACACCTTC	CASRLGGGKWGYTF
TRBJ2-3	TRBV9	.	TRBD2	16	TGTGCCAGCAGCGTAAGACTAGCGGCTAGCACAGATACGCAGTATTTT	CASSVRLAASTDTQYF
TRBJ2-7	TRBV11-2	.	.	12	TGTGCCAGCAGCTTGCCTGGCTACGAGCAGTACTTC	CASSLPGYEQYF
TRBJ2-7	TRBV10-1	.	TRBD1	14	TGCGCCAGCAGTCCTAACAGGGGGCCCTACGAGCAGTACTTC	CASSPNRGPYEQYF
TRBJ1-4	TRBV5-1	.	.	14	TGCGCCAGCAGCTCGGGGCTGCTGGAAGAAAAACTGTTTTTT	CASSSGLLEEKLFF
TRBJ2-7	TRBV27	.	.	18	TGTGCCAGCAGTTTACTTTTCCCAAATGTGGGAAGGACCTACGAGCAGTACTTC	CASSLLFPNVGRTYEQYF
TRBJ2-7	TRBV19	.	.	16	TGTGCCAGTAGTGCCCGTTCTGGCGGAGACTCCTACGAGCAGTACTTC	CASSARSGGDSYEQYF